The 10 T cell receptor beta chains below come from one sample, sequenced in a study of blood T cell repertoires in COVID-19 (dated by TCRdb to about 2020). The method behind the library was the immunoSEQ multiplex PCR assay. The table comes from immuneACCESS by way of TCRdb, which keeps in-frame sequences with V and J called. Part of the clones is missing from these tables; in studies checked, under half for an unresolved V gene and the rest for unknown reasons. The sample has around 250,000 clones on record, 90% to 95% of them singletons. Jointly, the top ten make up about 1.2% of the sample. The sequencing sample was made of PBMCs or T cells enriched from blood (not recorded which). Every receptor here comes from a human donor in a cohort exposed to, infected with or recovered from COVID-19 (not recorded which). The donor label of this sample is uncertain.

This clone was seen just once. This sequence joins TRBV4-3 and TRBJ2-7; no reliable D call. Germline-derived CDR1 and CDR2 are LGHNA and YSLEER. V was pared by 3 bases and J by 0 bases, with 12 bases between. The CDR3 has 15 residues. The CDR3 region is CASSQAKWSSYEQYF. The CDR3, as DNA: TGCGCCAGCAGCCAGGCGAAGTGGAGCTCCTACGAGCAGTACTTC.

This clone was seen only once. This chain joins TRBV2 and TRBJ1-6; no firm D call. V was cut by 2 bases and J by 0 bases, with 5 bases left in between. Germline values: CDR1 SNHLY, CDR2 FYNNEI. This CDR3 spans 15 amino acids. The DNA of the CDR3 is TGTGCCAGCAGTGAATGGAGCTCCTATAATTCACCCCTCCACTTT. It is translated as CASSEWSSYNSPLHF.

This clone has more than one count but fewer than ten. This CDR3 reads CASSTIQGPLPHRSYEQYF. DNA of the CDR3: TGCGCCAGCAGCACTATACAGGGGCCCCTCCCCCATAGATCCTACGAGCAGTACTTC. The gene calls are TRBV5-1 and TRBJ2-7, with 7 nucleotides matching TRBD1. The junction had 20 bases not matched to a gene; V was cut back by 4 bases and J by 1 base. Germline loops: CDR1 SGHRS, CDR2 YFSETQ. The CDR3 has 19 residues.

The rearrangement links TRBV4-3 to TRBJ1-1, with D tentatively TRBD1 (6 bases). The V gene's germline CDR1 is LGHNA and CDR2 YSLEER. Trimming took off 0 bases at V and 2 bases at J, with 10 bases between the two ends. The CDR3 has 15 residues. As DNA, the CDR3 is TGCGCCAGCAGCCAAGATAGGGGGTCTAACACTGAAGCTTTCTTT. As protein: CASSQDRGSNTEAFF.

The rearrangement links TRBV4-1 to TRBJ2-7, with TRBD2 matching 13 bases. The V segment lost 2 bases and the J segment 3 bases; nucleotides outside the gene matches: 7. This CDR3 contains 17 residues. The germline gives CDR1 MGHRA, CDR2 YSYEKL. The CDR3 is CASSQTGLAGTFYEQYF. The CDR3 region has the DNA TGCGCCAGCAGCCAAACGGGACTAGCGGGGACCTTCTACGAGCAGTACTTC.

The genes are TRBV6-5 and TRBJ1-1, with 7 bases fitting TRBD1. With 7 bases clipped from V and 2 bases from J, the junction kept 7 bases outside the gene matches. Germline loops: CDR1 MNHEY, CDR2 SVGAGI. The CDR3 totals 14 residues. CDR3 residues: CASTADRSNTEAFF. As DNA, the CDR3 is TGTGCCAGCACCGCGGACAGGAGTAACACTGAAGCTTTCTTT.

This clone was seen a single time. One end of the junction varies from germline; a read error may be responsible. V gene TRBV25-1 combines with J gene TRBJ1-4; D might be TRBD1 (5 bases). The CDR3 has 14 residues. The V gene's germline CDR1 is MGHDK and CDR2 SYGVNS. CDR3 DNA: TGTGCCAGCTGTGATGAGGGGAGGGCTGAAAAACTGTTTTTT. Encoded protein: CASCDEGRAEKLFF.

This CDR3 reads CASGPSTNTEAFF. In DNA, the CDR3 is TGTGCCAGCGGACCTAGCACGAACACTGAAGCTTTCTTT. This sequence joins TRBV7-9 and TRBJ1-1; D remains ambiguous. CDR3 length: 13 amino acids. Germline-derived CDR1 and CDR2 are SEHNR and FQNEAQ (reference sequence). V dropped 8 bases and J dropped 1 base, with 11 bases sitting between them.

The chain employs TRBV10-2 and TRBJ2-7; 7 bases match TRBD1. This CDR3 is 14 amino acids long. Per the germline V gene, CDR1 is WSHSY and CDR2 is SAAADI. With 9 bases clipped from V and 1 base from J, the junction kept 9 bases outside the gene matches. Here the CDR3 reads CASHKGRGSYEQYF. CDR3 DNA: TGCGCCAGTCATAAGGGCAGGGGGTCCTACGAGCAGTACTTC.

This clone was recorded only once. The rearrangement links TRBV30 to TRBJ2-7; D is unresolved. CDR1 is GTSNPN, CDR2 SVGIG, per germline (reference sequence). This CDR3 contains 16 residues. V dropped 0 bases and J dropped 6 bases, with 21 bases sitting between them. Here the CDR3 DNA reads TGTGCCTGGAGTGTATGCGTGAGGAGTGGAACGTGCGAGCAGTACTTC. As protein: CAWSVCVRSGTCEQYF.